The clone carrying this TCR beta chain has a count of ten or more. The CDR3 covers 16 residues. The ends lost 5 bases at V and 5 bases at J; junction bases unmatched: 12. The germline gives CDR1 SGHAT, CDR2 FQNNGV. The data belong to a study of Graves' ophthalmopathy and Graves' hyperthyroidism. On the study more broadly: Peripheral blood was obtained at first diagnosis, ahead of any treatment.

By definition, stable hyperthyroidism involved no ophthalmopathy within 18 months of follow-up. None of the included patients had other autoimmune diseases, uncontrolled infections, pregnancy or lactation, as these led to exclusion. PBMCs originated in 10 ml of fresh peripheral blood. TCR beta CDR3 regions were amplified from RNA transcripts. RT-PCR in the first round used HTBI primers; a second-round multiplex PCR followed. TCRdb reanalysed the multiplex PCR reads using MiXCR and keeps one entry per CDR3 protein. The sample holds hundreds of thousands of distinct CDR3 sequences; around a fifth are singletons and the top ten take roughly 6.9%.

The receptor's source is a woman aged 18-29 years with stable Graves' hyperthyroidism. Some clones in this sample may be carry-over from other donors' samples. The specimen sequenced was peripheral blood. The rearrangement uses TRBV11-2 and TRBJ1-1; 9 bases are a match to TRBD1. For the CDR3, the DNA is TGTGCCAGCAGCCCCGCCATCTCGACAGGGGGGACTGAAGCTTTCTTT. This codes for CASSPAISTGGTEAFF.